This record looks at one T cell receptor beta chain sequence and its context. It was with unique molecular identifiers that the TCRbeta library was prepared. TCRdb re-analysed the PCR reads in MiXCR, keeping a single row per CDR3 protein. Found here are fewer than 550,000 distinct CDR3 sequences, about 10% of them singletons; the top ten hold roughly 2%. This entry is derived from a study of T-cell reconstitution after alpha-beta-depleted transplantation in children. Here the sequenced sample was PBMCs, taken before TCRalphabeta/CD19-depleted stem cell transplant. The clonotype originates from a child aged 2 to 9 with inherited bone marrow failure, due to receive a stem cell transplant.

This CDR3 is CASSLPGGGPHNEQFF. The CDR3 DNA is TGCGCCAGCAGTCTGCCAGGGGGAGGGCCTCACAATGAGCAGTTCTTC. This sequence joins TRBV10-2 and TRBJ2-1; perhaps D is TRBD1 or TRBD2 (7 bases each). V lost 5 bases to trimming and J lost 5 bases, with 19 bases between them. CDR1 WSHSY and CDR2 SAAADI come from the germline V gene. The CDR3 consists of 16 residues.